The sequence of this T cell receptor (beta chain) was determined in a study of OX40 agonist ivuxolimab in advanced cancers. Whole-study context: Ivuxolimab, an agonist antibody against OX40 (CD134), was given to patients. The patients received ivuxolimab by intravenous route every 2 weeks at 0.01 to 10 mg/kg. Study-level findings and limits: CD4+ and CD8+ blood T cells expanded clonally by week 6 at 0.1 to 3.0 mg/kg. Specificity for antigen went undetermined in the expanded peripheral T cells.

Sequencing was performed with immunoSEQ multiplex PCR; in TCRdb, only in-frame clones are kept and a portion is missing. The repertoire consists of over 55,000 clones, with about 81% occurring once and the leading ten covering about 5%. Note on this clone: As yet, its antigen is unknown.

The germline V gene has CDR1 SEHNR and CDR2 FQNEAQ (reference sequence). The CDR3 runs to 12 residues. V was clipped by 5 bases and J by 13 bases, with 17 bases between them. Source: CD4+ or CD8+ T cells sorted from blood, taken in a trial of the OX40 agonist ivuxolimab. The origin of this receptor is an adult with an advanced solid tumor such as melanoma, head and neck, liver or kidney cancer. This rearrangement joins TRBV7-9 to TRBJ2-5; TRBD2 is a possible D gene (6 bases). In nucleotides, the CDR3 is TGTGCCAGCAGCCACTCCGGGGCTAGCGCGTACTTC. Translation gives CASSHSGASAYF. Full variable domain (rest looked up from reference TRBV7-9 and TRBJ2-5): DTGVSQNPRHKITKRGQNVTFRCDPISEHNRLYWYRQTLGQGPEFLTYFQNEAQLEKSRLLSDRFSAERPKGSFSTLEIQRTEQGDSAMYLCASSHSGASAYFGPGTRLLVL.